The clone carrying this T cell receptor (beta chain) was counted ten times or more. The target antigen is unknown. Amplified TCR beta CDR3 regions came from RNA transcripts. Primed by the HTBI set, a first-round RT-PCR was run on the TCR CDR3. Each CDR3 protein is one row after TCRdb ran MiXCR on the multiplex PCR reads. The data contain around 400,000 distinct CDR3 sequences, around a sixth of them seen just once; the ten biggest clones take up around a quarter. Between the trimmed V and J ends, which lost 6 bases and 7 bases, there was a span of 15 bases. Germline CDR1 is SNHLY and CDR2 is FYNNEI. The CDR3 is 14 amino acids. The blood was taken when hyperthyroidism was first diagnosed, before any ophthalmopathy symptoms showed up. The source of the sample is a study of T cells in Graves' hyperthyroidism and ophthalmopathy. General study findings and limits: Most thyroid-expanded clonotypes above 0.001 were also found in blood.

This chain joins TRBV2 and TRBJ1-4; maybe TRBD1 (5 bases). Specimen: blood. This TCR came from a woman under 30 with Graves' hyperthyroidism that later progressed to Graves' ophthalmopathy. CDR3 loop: CASSRSGQGEKLFF. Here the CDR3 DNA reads TGTGCCAGCAGCCGTTCGGGGCAGGGTGAAAAACTGTTTTTT.